This T cell receptor beta chain stems from a study of early T cells in non-severe SARS-CoV-2 infection (dated by TCRdb to the early 2020s). Background on the whole study: TCR sequencing used bulk RNA from unsorted whole blood, so alpha and beta chains could not be paired.

Study-wide findings and limitations: VDJdb matching was skewed toward anti-spike CD8 responses and likely underestimated virus-specific expansions, missing private and CD4 specificities.

The study was a case-control design nested within a healthcare worker cohort in London, UK, with weekly nasopharyngeal swab PCR tests and blood sampling. Healthcare workers were recruited between 23 and 31 March 2020, during the week of the UK lockdown, and were followed weekly for up to about 15 weeks. This clonotype has more than one count but fewer than ten. Its antigen is currently not known. The record has no base qualities; no much larger clone is one base away. Receptors were amplified or captured by 5' RACE. The listed sequencing device is NextSeq 500. To correct for sequencing error and PCR bias, the TCR library protocol tagged individual cDNA molecules with unique molecular identifiers. Sequencing covered both TCR alpha and beta chains, and within each sample the abundances of alpha and beta sequences were tightly co-correlated. The published analysis was carried out like this. Decombinator V4 was used to perform V gene, J gene and CDR3 annotation of TCR sequences. Expanded TCRs were defined as changing significantly between any two time points under a Poisson model with p below 0.0001. TCR abundances were normalised to the total number of TCRs sequenced per sample and were expressed as counts per million. TRAV1-2 paired with TRAJ12, TRAJ20 or TRAJ33 defined MAIT TCRs, while TRAV10 paired with TRAJ18 defined iNKT TCRs. A search of VDJdb, accessed on 1 November 2021, was run for TCRs annotated to CMV, EBV and SARS-CoV-2, with TCRs annotated for multiple antigens excluded. TCRdb reanalyzed the raw reads on its own, using fastp at Q25 for trimming and MiXCR for clone calling, and kept in-frame beta chains. Entries that share a CDR3 protein sequence are merged under the most common genes and DNA. TCRdb, not the original authors, processed these V and J calls. For this sample the table gives 25,000 to 30,000 distinct CDR3 sequences, of which roughly 4.5% were detected only once. The top ten hold 6.3% of the sample.

Reading from cysteine to phenylalanine, the CDR3 counts 16 amino acids. The read is trimmed to its CDR3 DNA, 48 bases read in frame from base 1. Trimming at the junction amounts to 2 bases on V and 7 bases on J, and the germline ends lie 15 bases apart. In the germline V gene, CDR1 corresponds to SGHVS and CDR2 to FNYEAQ. This clonotype originated in an adult who was a healthcare worker with PCR-confirmed SARS-CoV-2 infection or an uninfected control (not recorded which). Sequences were obtained from whole blood. Recombination linked TRBV7-6 to TRBJ1-6, with the D gene not confidently named. The CDR3 reads CASSLREGRKNSPLHF. The base sequence is TGTGCCAGCAGCTTACGAGAGGGCAGGAAGAATTCACCCCTCCACTTT.